These 6 T cell receptor beta chains came from one sample sequenced in a study of T cells in Graves' hyperthyroidism and ophthalmopathy. Amplified regions were TCR beta CDR3 sequences from RNA transcripts. TCR CDR3 underwent first-round RT-PCR with the HTBI primer set. TCRdb ran MiXCR on the multiplex PCR reads and lists one entry per CDR3 protein. The table includes 600,000 to 700,000 distinct CDR3 sequences, roughly 15% detected once. Material for sequencing was blood. These receptors were taken from a woman aged 40 to 55 with Graves' ophthalmopathy.

The rearrangement links TRBV6-2 or TRBV6-3 to TRBJ2-7; 11 bases map to TRBD2. This CDR3 has 18 amino acids. The germline gives CDR1 MNHEY, CDR2 SVGEGT. Trimming cost V 10 bases and J 2 bases; bases outside gene matches: 19. CDR3 sequence reads: CATPVASGRPGHPYEQYF. Written as DNA, the CDR3 is TGTGCCACGCCGGTGGCTAGCGGGAGGCCAGGTCATCCCTACGAGCAGTACTTC.

This clonotype was recorded many times. The CDR3 sequence: CASSLGANGEYEQYF. In nucleotides, the CDR3 is TGTGCCAGCAGCTTGGGAGCGAACGGGGAGTACGAGCAGTACTTC. The chain recombines TRBV5-4 with TRBJ2-7, with D maybe TRBD2 (5 bases). The CDR3 has 15 residues. With 0 bases removed from V and 4 bases from J, the gap between germline ends came to 14 bases. Germline V CDR1 and CDR2: SGHNT, YYREEE (reference sequence).

This clonotype was counted only a few times. The V and J genes are TRBV19 and TRBJ2-2, with D maybe TRBD2 (6 bases). The CDR3 length is 14 residues. The germline V gene encodes CDR1 LNHDA and CDR2 SQIVND (reference sequence). V lost 9 bases and J lost 4, with 15 bases in between. In DNA form, the CDR3 reads TGTGCCAGCGGGCGGGGCGTGGGCACCGGGGAGCTGTTTTTT. Translation gives CASGRGVGTGELFF.

This clonotype was counted ten times or more. The J gene is TRBJ2-7, the V gene TRBV2; 7 bases are shared with TRBD2. The J segment lost 3 bases and the V segment lost 6 bases, leaving 8 bases of the junction unmatched. This CDR3 has 14 residues. Germline lookup yields CDR1 SNHLY and CDR2 FYNNEI. In nucleotides, the CDR3 is TGTGCCAGCAGACTAGCGCAGCTGGTCTACGAGCAGTACTTC. Translation: CASRLAQLVYEQYF. Combining the CDR3 with reference TRBV2 and TRBJ2-7 gives the whole variable domain EPEVTQTPSHQVTQMGQEVILRCVPISNHLYFYWYRQILGQKVEFLVSFYNNEISEKSEIFDDQFSVERPDGSNFTLKIRSTKLEDSAMYFCASRLAQLVYEQYFGPGTRLTVT.

This clonotype was picked up many times. The chain employs TRBV11-2 and TRBJ2-5, with TRBD1 matching 9 bases. The CDR3 is 16 amino acids. The germline CDR1 and CDR2 sequences are SGHAT and FQNNGV. The junction had 13 bases not matched to a gene; V was cut back by 8 bases and J by 3 bases. The CDR3 DNA sequence: TGTGCCAGCGGACAAGGCCCGGGGACAGGGAAAGAGACCCAGTACTTC. This sequence encodes CASGQGPGTGKETQYF.

J is TRBJ1-5 and V is TRBV12-3 or TRBV12-4; D unclear. This CDR3 comprises 13 residues. V was shortened by 6 bases and J by 7 bases, with 13 bases between the two germline ends. CDR3 amino acids: CASRGSGWQPQHF. CDR3 in DNA: TGTGCCAGCAGGGGGTCGGGGTGGCAGCCCCAGCATTTT.